Following are 13 T cell receptor beta chains from one sample sequenced in a study of blood T cell repertoires in COVID-19. Clones were read by immunoSEQ multiplex PCR, and TCRdb kept only the in-frame ones, dropping some. The sample has over 35,000 clones, over 65% seen once. The specimen was peripheral blood. The receptor set was obtained from a man between 60 and 75 years old with active COVID-19.

This clone is medium-sized (0.01 to 0.1%) within its sample. This chain connects TRBV5-8 to TRBJ2-7; possibly TRBD1 for D (6 bases). V was pared by 0 bases and J by 2 bases, with 9 bases between. Per germline, CDR1 SGHTS and CDR2 YDEGEE. The CDR3 totals 14 residues. The CDR3 DNA reads as TGTGCCAGCAGCTTGGGATCAGGGGCCTACGAGCAGTACTTC. It specifies CASSLGSGAYEQYF.

This chain joins TRBV2 and TRBJ1-5; TRBD1 might be the D (5 bases). Trimming shortened V by 2 bases and J by 4 bases, and 12 bases separated the two germline ends. Germline CDR1 SNHLY, CDR2 FYNNEI. The CDR3 has 15 residues. CDR3 sequence: CASSELGGRNQPQHF. The CDR3 DNA follows: TGTGCCAGCAGTGAATTGGGGGGAAGGAATCAGCCCCAGCATTTT.

This chain joins TRBV4-3 and TRBJ1-4; 9 bases map to TRBD1. The CDR3 is 15 amino acids. The germline CDR1 and CDR2 sequences are LGHNA and YSLEER. Trimming took 4 bases from V and 9 from J; bases not matched to a gene: 9. The chain's CDR3 is CASSPTGGLKQKLFF. CDR3 coding DNA: TGCGCCAGCAGCCCAACAGGGGGCCTAAAGCAAAAACTGTTTTTT.

The gene calls are TRBV27 and TRBJ1-5, with 7 bases lining up with TRBD1. Per germline, CDR1 MNHEY and CDR2 SMNVEV (reference sequence). The CDR3 has 15 amino acids. V lost 4 bases and J lost 5; bases outside the gene matches: 8. CDR3 protein: CASSSHRGPYQPQHF. The DNA for the CDR3 is TGTGCCAGCAGTTCGCACAGGGGTCCGTATCAGCCCCAGCATTTT.

This clone came up once. This chain links TRBV19 with TRBJ1-2, with 7 bases identical to TRBD1. Germline-derived CDR1 and CDR2 are LNHDA and SQIVND (reference sequence). CDR3 size: 16 residues. V shed 5 bases, J shed 7 bases, and the junction held 16 bases outside the gene matches. DNA for the CDR3: TGTGCCAGTAGTCCACACGGGACAGACCCGCTTGGTGGCTACACCTTC. Translating it yields CASSPHGTDPLGGYTF.

The V call is TRBV7-8, the J call TRBJ2-5, with TRBD2 matching 10 bases. The CDR3 is made up of 15 amino acids. V lost 5 bases to trimming and J lost 5 bases; unmatched junction nucleotides: 8. In germline, CDR1 is SGHVS, CDR2 FQNEAQ. CDR3 nucleotide sequence: TGTGCCAGCAGCCCGAGCGGGGGGGCAGTGGAGACCCAGTACTTC. It codes for CASSPSGGAVETQYF.

The rearrangement links TRBV3-1 (or the pseudogene TRBV3-2) to TRBJ1-4, with D possibly TRBD1 on 6 matching bases. The CDR3 has 18 residues. The V end lost 1 base, the J end lost 6 bases, and 21 bases lay between the germline ends. Germline V gene sequence: CDR1 LGHDT, CDR2 YNNKEL (reference sequence). DNA of the CDR3: TGTGCCAGCAGCCAAGCCACCGAGGGGGGGGGAAGATATGAAAAACTGTTTTTT. This translates into CASSQATEGGGRYEKLFF.

The rearrangement uses TRBV6-1 and TRBJ1-3; D call uncertain. Germline CDR1 and CDR2: MNHNS and SASEGT. The CDR3 consists of 15 residues. The V gene lost 1 base and the J gene lost 4 bases, with 11 bases spanning the gap. The CDR3 DNA follows: TGTGCCAGCAGTGAAGAAAGTCAAACAGGAAACACCATATATTTT. It encodes CASSEESQTGNTIYF.

The chain combines TRBV19 with TRBJ1-3; possible D gene TRBD1, 5 bases. The CDR3 extends over 14 amino acids. V was clipped by 7 bases and J by 0 bases, with 10 bases between them. The V gene's germline CDR1 is LNHDA and CDR2 SQIVND (reference sequence). This chain's CDR3 is CASTWGRSGNTIYF. In DNA form, the CDR3 reads TGTGCCAGTACGTGGGGCCGCTCTGGAAACACCATATATTTT.

The chain links TRBV14 to TRBJ1-3, with a weak D call TRBD1 (5 bases). Germline-derived CDR1 and CDR2 are SGHDN and FVKESK. With 4 bases removed from V and 4 bases from J, the gap between germline ends came to 17 bases. This CDR3 is 16 amino acids long. CDR3 DNA: TGTGCCAGCAGCCCGCTGGGGCCCATGGGAGGAAACACCATATATTTT. Its protein is CASSPLGPMGGNTIYF.

This sequence joins TRBV5-1 and TRBJ1-5, with D tentatively TRBD1 (6 bases). Germline V CDR1 and CDR2: SGHRS, YFSETQ. This CDR3 is 14 amino acids long. V gave up 4 bases and J gave up 2 bases, with 10 bases separating them. The CDR3 loop is CASSPEGGNQPQHF. As DNA, the CDR3 is TGCGCCAGCAGCCCTGAGGGGGGCAATCAGCCCCAGCATTTT.

This chain joins TRBV27 and TRBJ1-4; possible D gene TRBD1, 5 bases. The V and J ends lost 3 bases and 8 bases respectively, with 19 bases between them. Germline values: CDR1 MNHEY, CDR2 SMNVEV (reference sequence). The CDR3 has 16 residues. The CDR3 DNA reads as TGTGCCAGCAGTTTTCTGCGGGCAGGGAGGGAGGAAAAACTGTTTTTT. Translation gives CASSFLRAGREEKLFF.

The J gene is TRBJ2-1, the V gene TRBV7-9; D call uncertain. CDR3 length equals 15 residues. Germline CDR1 and CDR2: SEHNR and FQNEAQ (reference sequence). V was cut by 2 bases and J by 0 bases, with 8 bases left in between. The CDR3 DNA sequence: TGTGCCAGCAGCTTAATCTCTAGCTCCTACAATGAGCAGTTCTTC. Its translation is CASSLISSSYNEQFF.